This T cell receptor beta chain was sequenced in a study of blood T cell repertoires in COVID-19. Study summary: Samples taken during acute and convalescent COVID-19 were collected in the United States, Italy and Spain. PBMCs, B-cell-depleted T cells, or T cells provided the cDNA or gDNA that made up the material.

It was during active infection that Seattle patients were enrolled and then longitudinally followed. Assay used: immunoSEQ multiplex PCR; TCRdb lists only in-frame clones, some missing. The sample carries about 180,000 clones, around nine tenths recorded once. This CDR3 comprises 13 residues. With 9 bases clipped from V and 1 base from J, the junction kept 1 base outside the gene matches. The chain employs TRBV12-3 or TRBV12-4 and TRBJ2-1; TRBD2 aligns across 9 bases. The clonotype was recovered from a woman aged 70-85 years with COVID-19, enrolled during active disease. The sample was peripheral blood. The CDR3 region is CASSGRSYNEQFF. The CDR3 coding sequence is TGTGCCAGTAGCGGGAGATCCTACAATGAGCAGTTCTTC.